The rows below give T cell receptor beta chains drawn from one sample of a study of T cells after posttransplantation cyclophosphamide. Measured with immunoSEQ multiplex PCR; TCRdb has only the in-frame clones, and not every one. Found here are 20,000 or so clones, roughly nine tenths of them singletons; the top ten hold 9% to 14%. This sample comprised PBMCs, obtained after allogeneic stem cell transplant with posttransplant cyclophosphamide. Receptors originate from a female patient aged 25-40 years who received an allogeneic stem cell transplant from an unrelated donor, was CMV-positive, and had no GVHD. Some of the T cells may derive from the graft donor. CDR3s include the opening cysteine and the closing phenylalanine or tryptophan. Fields, in order: V gene, clone size, D gene, J gene, CDR3 protein, CDR3 DNA. A D gene is named only where the DNA matches it firmly. Expanded clones get a size class; other rows say once, few or many, or leave the size out.

v_gene: TRBV28
abundance: .
d_gene: .
j_gene: TRBJ2-7
CDR3aa: CASIASGEISYEQYF
CDR3nt: TGTGCCAGCATCGCTTCCGGGGAAATAAGCTACGAGCAGTACTTC

v_gene: TRBV6-1
abundance: .
d_gene: .
j_gene: TRBJ2-5
CDR3aa: CASRRLTGETQYF
CDR3nt: TGTGCCAGCAGACGACTGACAGGAGAGACCCAGTACTTC

v_gene: TRBV11-2
abundance: .
d_gene: .
j_gene: TRBJ1-2
CDR3aa: CASSPSGGIPPRGYTF
CDR3nt: TGTGCCAGCAGCCCCTCCGGGGGGATCCCTCCTAGGGGCTACACCTTC

v_gene: TRBV2
abundance: .
d_gene: TRBD1
j_gene: TRBJ1-5
CDR3aa: CASSADRGGNQPQHF
CDR3nt: TGTGCCAGCAGCGCGGACAGGGGTGGCAATCAGCCCCAGCATTTT

v_gene: TRBV28
abundance: .
d_gene: .
j_gene: TRBJ1-4
CDR3aa: CASSLQAPVTNEKLFF
CDR3nt: TGTGCCAGCAGTTTGCAGGCACCGGTTACTAATGAAAAACTGTTTTTT

v_gene: TRBV7-9
abundance: .
d_gene: TRBD1
j_gene: TRBJ1-6
CDR3aa: CASSSMTGSSSPLHF
CDR3nt: TGTGCCAGCAGCTCAATGACAGGGTCAAGTTCACCCCTCCACTTT

v_gene: TRBV18
abundance: .
d_gene: .
j_gene: TRBJ1-1
CDR3aa: CASSPPSAWNTEAFF
CDR3nt: TGTGCCAGCTCACCGCCAAGTGCGTGGAACACTGAAGCTTTCTTT

v_gene: TRBV28
abundance: .
d_gene: .
j_gene: TRBJ2-7
CDR3aa: CASSLGRTLPLKREQYF
CDR3nt: TGTGCCAGCAGTTTAGGCAGAACCCTTCCGCTAAAGCGCGAGCAGTACTTC

v_gene: TRBV29-1
abundance: .
d_gene: .
j_gene: TRBJ1-1
CDR3aa: CSAPGLGSRNAEAFF
CDR3nt: TGCAGCGCCCCAGGGCTAGGGTCTCGCAACGCTGAAGCTTTCTTT

v_gene: TRBV18
abundance: few
d_gene: .
j_gene: TRBJ2-1
CDR3aa: CASSPLPGSSYNEQFF
CDR3nt: TGTGCCAGCTCACCACTACCAGGAAGCTCCTACAATGAGCAGTTCTTC

v_gene: TRBV19
abundance: .
d_gene: TRBD1
j_gene: TRBJ1-2
CDR3aa: CASSLTDRAYTF
CDR3nt: TGTGCCAGTAGTCTGACGGACAGGGCCTACACCTTC

v_gene: TRBV7-9
abundance: .
d_gene: .
j_gene: TRBJ1-5
CDR3aa: CASSYSWGNQPQHF
CDR3nt: TGTGCCAGCAGCTACAGTTGGGGCAATCAGCCCCAGCATTTT

v_gene: TRBV18
abundance: .
d_gene: .
j_gene: TRBJ1-4
CDR3aa: CASSPAGGNEKLFF
CDR3nt: TGTGCCAGCTCACCGGCGGGGGGCAACGAAAAACTGTTTTTT

v_gene: TRBV5-1
abundance: .
d_gene: .
j_gene: TRBJ2-5
CDR3aa: CASSFSGAQETQYF
CDR3nt: TGCGCCAGCAGCTTCTCAGGGGCCCAAGAGACCCAGTACTTC

v_gene: TRBV6-6
abundance: few
d_gene: .
j_gene: TRBJ2-1
CDR3aa: CASSRGNEQFF
CDR3nt: TGTGCCAGCAGCAGGGGTAATGAGCAGTTCTTC

v_gene: TRBV2
abundance: .
d_gene: .
j_gene: TRBJ1-4
CDR3aa: CASSEGVRGRWEKLFF
CDR3nt: TGTGCCAGCAGTGAAGGGGTTCGGGGAAGGTGGGAAAAACTGTTTTTT

v_gene: TRBV7-9
abundance: .
d_gene: .
j_gene: TRBJ2-7
CDR3aa: CASSSTSGTRGSPYEQYF
CDR3nt: TGTGCCAGCAGCTCCACCTCCGGGACAAGGGGCTCCCCCTACGAGCAGTACTTC